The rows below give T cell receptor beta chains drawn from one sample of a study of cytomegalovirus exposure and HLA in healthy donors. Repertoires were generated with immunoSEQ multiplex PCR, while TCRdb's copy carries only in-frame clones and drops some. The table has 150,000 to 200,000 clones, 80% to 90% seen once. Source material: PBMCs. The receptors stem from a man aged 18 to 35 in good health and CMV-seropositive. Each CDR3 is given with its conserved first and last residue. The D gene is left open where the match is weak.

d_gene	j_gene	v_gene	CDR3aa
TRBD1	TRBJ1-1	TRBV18	CASSPQNRGRLDTEAFF
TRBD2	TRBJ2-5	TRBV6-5	CASSYVAGGQETQYF
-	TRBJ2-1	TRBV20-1	CSARVVAEQFF
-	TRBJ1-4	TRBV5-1	CASSPTMGLQEKLFF
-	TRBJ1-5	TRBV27	CASSPERGGDYQPQHF
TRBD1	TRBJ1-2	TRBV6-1	CASRDLTGGSYGYTF
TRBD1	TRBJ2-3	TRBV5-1	CASSSRTGASTDTQYF
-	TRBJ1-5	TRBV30	CAWSRGDHSNQPQHF
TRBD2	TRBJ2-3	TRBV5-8	CASSNPLAGGPIDTQYF
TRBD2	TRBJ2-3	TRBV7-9	CATDGLGTNPADTQYF
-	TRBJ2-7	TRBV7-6	CASSLGTNYEQYF
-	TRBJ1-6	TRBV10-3	CAISDGPGSPLHF
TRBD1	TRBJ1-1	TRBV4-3	CASSPTGDNTEAFF
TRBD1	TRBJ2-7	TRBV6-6	CASSYPLRTGGNEQYF
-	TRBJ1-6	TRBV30	CAWSTDRVAYNSPLHF
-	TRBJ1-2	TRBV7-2	CASSLATENYGYTF
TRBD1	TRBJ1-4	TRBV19	CASSRGQTPTGEKLFF
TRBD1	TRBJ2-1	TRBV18	CASSPSGTGDEQFF
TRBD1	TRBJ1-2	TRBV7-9	CASSLPQGYGYTF
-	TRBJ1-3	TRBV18	CASSPLQGVGGNTIYF
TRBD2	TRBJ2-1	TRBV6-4	CASSDGGLAGNNEQFF
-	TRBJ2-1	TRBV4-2	CASSRLLSSYNEQFF
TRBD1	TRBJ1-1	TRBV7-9	CASSLSSGTGGREAFF
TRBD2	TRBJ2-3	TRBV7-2	CASSLASGGASDTQYF
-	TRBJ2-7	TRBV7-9	CASSPAMRQGQYF
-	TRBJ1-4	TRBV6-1	CASSEAIWIGVEKLFF
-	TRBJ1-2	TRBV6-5	CASVDSNYGYTF
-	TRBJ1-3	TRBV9	CASSVGQLSGNTIYF
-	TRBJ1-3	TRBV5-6	CASSPGEGFGNTIYF
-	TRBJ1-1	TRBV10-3	CAISESISARGNTEAFF
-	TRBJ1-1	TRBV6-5	CASSYLRGTEAFF
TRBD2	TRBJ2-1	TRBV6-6	CASSYPGGMDEQFF
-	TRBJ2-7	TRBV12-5	CASGLGPTGSYEQYF
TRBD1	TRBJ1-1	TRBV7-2	CASSLADRAGAFF
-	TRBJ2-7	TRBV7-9	CASSLAAYEQYF
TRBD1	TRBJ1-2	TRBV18	CASSPPGQGAPYGYTF
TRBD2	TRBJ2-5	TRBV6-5	CASSYGLAGAKETQYF
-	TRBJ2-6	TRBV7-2	CASSLGGGAGANVLTF
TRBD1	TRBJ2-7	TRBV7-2	CASSFRAGGYEQYF
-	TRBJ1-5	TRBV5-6	CASSGSQGGNQPQHF